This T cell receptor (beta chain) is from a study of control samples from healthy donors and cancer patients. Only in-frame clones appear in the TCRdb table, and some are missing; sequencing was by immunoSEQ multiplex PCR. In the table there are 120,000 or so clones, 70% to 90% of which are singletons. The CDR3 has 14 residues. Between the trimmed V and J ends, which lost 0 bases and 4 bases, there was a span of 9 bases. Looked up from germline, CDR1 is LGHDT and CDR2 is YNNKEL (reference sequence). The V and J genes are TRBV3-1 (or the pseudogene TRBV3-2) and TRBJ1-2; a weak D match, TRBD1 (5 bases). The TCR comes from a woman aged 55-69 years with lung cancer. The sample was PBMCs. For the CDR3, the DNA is TGTGCCAGCAGCCAAGAATCAGGGACCTATGGCTACACCTTC. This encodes CASSQESGTYGYTF.